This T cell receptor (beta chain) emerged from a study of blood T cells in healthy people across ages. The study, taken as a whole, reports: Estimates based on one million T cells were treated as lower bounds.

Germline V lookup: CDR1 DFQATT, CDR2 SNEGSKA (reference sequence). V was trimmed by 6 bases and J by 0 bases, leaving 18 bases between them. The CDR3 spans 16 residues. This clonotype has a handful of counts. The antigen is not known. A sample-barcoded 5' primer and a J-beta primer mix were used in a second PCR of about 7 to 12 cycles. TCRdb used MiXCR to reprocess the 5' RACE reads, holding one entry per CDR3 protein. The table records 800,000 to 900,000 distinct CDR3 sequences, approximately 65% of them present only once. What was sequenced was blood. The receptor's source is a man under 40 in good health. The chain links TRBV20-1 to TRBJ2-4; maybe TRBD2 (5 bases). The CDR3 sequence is CSARPQEAIAKNIQYF. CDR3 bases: TGCAGTGCCCGCCCGCAGGAGGCGATAGCCAAAAACATTCAGTACTTC.